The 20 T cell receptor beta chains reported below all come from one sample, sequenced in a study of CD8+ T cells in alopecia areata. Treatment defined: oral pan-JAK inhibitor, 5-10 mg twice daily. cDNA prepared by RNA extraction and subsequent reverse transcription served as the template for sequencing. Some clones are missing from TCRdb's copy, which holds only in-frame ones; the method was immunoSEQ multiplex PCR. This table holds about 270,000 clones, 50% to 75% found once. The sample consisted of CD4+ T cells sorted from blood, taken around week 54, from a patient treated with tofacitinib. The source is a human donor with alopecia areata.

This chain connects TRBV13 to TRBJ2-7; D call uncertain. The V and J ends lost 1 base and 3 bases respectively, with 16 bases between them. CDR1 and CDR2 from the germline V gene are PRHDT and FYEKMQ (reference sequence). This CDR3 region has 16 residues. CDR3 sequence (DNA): TGTGCCAGCAGCTTAGCAGGAAAAGGCTGGGACTACGAGCAGTACTTC. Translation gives CASSLAGKGWDYEQYF.

For the CDR3, the DNA is TGTGCCTGGAGTCAGACAGGGAAGTTCTCACCCCTCCACTTT. Its translation is CAWSQTGKFSPLHF. The rearrangement links TRBV30 to TRBJ1-6, with 7 positions matching TRBD1. Trimming at V came to 2 bases and at J to 10 bases, leaving 8 bases not matched to a gene. CDR1 is GTSNPN and CDR2 is SVGIG in the germline V gene (reference sequence). The CDR3 runs 14 residues.

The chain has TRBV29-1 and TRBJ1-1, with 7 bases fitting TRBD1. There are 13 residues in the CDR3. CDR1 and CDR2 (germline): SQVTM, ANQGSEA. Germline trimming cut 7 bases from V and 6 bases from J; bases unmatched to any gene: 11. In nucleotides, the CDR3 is TGCAGCGCGAAGGTAAGGGGGCTCGCTGAAGCTTTCTTT. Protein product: CSAKVRGLAEAFF.

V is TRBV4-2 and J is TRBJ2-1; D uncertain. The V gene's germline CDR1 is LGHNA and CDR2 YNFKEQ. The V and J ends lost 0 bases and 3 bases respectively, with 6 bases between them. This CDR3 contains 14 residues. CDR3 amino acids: CASSQEMRYNEQFF. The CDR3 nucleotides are TGTGCCAGCAGCCAAGAAATGCGCTACAATGAGCAGTTCTTC.

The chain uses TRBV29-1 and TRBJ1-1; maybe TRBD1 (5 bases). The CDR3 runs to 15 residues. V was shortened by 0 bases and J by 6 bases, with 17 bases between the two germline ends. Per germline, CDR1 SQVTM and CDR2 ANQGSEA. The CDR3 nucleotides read TGCAGCGTTGAAGAAGGAGCGGGGCCGTGGGCTGAAGCTTTCTTT. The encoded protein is CSVEEGAGPWAEAFF. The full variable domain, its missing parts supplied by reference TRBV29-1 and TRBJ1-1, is SAVISQKPSRDICQRGTSLTIQCQVDSQVTMMFWYRQQPGQSLTLIATANQGSEATYESGFVIDKFPISRPNLTFSTLTVSNMSPEDSSIYLCSVEEGAGPWAEAFFGQGTRLTVV.

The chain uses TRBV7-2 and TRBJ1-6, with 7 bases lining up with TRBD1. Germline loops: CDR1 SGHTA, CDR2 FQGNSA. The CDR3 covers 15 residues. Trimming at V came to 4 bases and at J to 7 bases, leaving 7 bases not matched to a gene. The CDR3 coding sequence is TGTGCCAGCAGCTACACCGGGACAGTCAATTCACCCCTCCACTTT. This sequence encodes CASSYTGTVNSPLHF.

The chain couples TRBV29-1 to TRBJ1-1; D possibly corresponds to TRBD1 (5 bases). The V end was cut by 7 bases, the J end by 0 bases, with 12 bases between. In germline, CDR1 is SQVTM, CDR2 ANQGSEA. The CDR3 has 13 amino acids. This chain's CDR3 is CSADGGLNTEAFF. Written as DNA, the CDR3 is TGCAGCGCCGACGGGGGTTTGAACACTGAAGCTTTCTTT.

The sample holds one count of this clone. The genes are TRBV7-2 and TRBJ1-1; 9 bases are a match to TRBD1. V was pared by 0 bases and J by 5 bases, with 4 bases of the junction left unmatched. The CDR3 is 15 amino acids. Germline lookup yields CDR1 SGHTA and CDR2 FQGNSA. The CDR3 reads CASSLADRGGTEAFF. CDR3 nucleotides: TGTGCCAGCAGCTTAGCGGACAGGGGAGGAACTGAAGCTTTCTTT.

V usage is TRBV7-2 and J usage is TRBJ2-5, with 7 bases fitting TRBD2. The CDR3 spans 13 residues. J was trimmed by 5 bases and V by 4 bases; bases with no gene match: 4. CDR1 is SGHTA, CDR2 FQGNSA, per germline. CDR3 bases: TGTGCCAGCAGCTATCAGGGAGGGGAGACCCAGTACTTC. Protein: CASSYQGGETQYF.

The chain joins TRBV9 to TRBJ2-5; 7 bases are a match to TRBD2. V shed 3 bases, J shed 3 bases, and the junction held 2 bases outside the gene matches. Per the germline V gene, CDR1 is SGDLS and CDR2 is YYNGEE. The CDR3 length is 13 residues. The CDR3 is CASSGGTKETQYF. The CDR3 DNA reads TGTGCCAGCAGCGGCGGGACTAAAGAGACCCAGTACTTC. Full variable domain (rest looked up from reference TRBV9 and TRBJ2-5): DSGVTQTPKHLITATGQRVTLRCSPRSGDLSVYWYQQSLDQGLQFLIQYYNGEERAKGNILERFSAQQFPDLHSELNLSSLELGDSALYFCASSGGTKETQYFGPGTRLLVL.

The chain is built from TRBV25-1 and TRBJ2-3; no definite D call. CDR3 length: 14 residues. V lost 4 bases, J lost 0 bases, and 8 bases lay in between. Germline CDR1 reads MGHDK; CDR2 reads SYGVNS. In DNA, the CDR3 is TGTGCCAGCAGTGTCCTAGTTAGCACAGATACGCAGTATTTT. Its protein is CASSVLVSTDTQYF.

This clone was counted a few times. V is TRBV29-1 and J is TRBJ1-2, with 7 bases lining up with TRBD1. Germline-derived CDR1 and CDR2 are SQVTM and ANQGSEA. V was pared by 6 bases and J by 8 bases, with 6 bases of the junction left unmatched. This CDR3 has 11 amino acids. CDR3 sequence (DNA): TGCAGCGTAGGGACAGCGAGAGGCTACACCTTC. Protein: CSVGTARGYTF.

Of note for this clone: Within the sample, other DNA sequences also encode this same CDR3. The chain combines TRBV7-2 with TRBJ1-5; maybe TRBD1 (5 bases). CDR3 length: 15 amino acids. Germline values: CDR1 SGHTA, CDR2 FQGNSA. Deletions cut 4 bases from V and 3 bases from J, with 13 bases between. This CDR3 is CASSSGGRDNQPQHF. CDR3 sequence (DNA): TGTGCCAGCAGCTCCGGGGGTAGGGACAATCAGCCCCAGCATTTT.

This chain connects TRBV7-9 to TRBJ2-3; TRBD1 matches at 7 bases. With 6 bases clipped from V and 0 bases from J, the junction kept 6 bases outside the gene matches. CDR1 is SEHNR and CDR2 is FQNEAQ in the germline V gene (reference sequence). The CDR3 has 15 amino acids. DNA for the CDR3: TGTGCCAGCAGACGACAGGGAACCAGCACAGATACGCAGTATTTT. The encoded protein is CASRRQGTSTDTQYF.

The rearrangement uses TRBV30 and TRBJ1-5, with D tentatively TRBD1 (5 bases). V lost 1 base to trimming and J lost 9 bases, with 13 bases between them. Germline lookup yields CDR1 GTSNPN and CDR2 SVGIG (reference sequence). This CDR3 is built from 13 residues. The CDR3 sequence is CAWSEITGAPQHF. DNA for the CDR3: TGTGCCTGGAGTGAAATCACCGGGGCGCCCCAGCATTTT.

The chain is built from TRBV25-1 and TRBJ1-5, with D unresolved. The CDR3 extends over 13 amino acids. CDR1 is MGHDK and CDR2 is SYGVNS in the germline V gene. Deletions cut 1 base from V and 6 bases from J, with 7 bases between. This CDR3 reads CASSEFPGQPQHF. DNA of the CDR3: TGTGCCAGCAGTGAATTTCCGGGTCAGCCCCAGCATTTT. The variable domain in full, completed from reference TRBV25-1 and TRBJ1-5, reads EADIYQTPRYLVIGTGKKITLECSQTMGHDKMYWYQQDPGMELHLIHYSYGVNSTEKGDLSSESTVSRIRTEHFPLTLESARPSHTSQYLCASSEFPGQPQHFGDGTRLSIL.

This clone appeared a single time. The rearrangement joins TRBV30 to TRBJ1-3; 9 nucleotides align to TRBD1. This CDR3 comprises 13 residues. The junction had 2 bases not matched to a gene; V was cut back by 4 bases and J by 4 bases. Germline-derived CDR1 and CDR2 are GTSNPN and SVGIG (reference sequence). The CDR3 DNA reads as TGTGCCTGGAACAGGGGGCTAGGAAACACCATATATTTT. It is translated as CAWNRGLGNTIYF.

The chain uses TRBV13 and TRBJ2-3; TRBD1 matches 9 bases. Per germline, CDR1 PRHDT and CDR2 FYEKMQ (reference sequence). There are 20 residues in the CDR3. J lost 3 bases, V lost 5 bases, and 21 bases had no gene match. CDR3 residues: CASSPPYLFPGQGLTDTQYF. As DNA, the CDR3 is TGTGCCAGCAGCCCACCGTACCTCTTTCCGGGACAGGGCTTAACAGATACGCAGTATTTT.

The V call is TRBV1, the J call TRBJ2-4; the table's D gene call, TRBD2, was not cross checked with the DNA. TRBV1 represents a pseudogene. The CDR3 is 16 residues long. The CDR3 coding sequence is TGCACCAGCAGCCAAGAGCGGGGGGAGGAGGGAAACATTCAGTACTTC. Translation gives CTSSQERGEEGNIQYF.

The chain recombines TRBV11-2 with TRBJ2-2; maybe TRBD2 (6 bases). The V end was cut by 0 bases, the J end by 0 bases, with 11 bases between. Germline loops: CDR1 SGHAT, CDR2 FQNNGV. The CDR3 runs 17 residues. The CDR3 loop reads CASSLDLAGTNTGELFF. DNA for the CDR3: TGTGCCAGCAGCTTAGATTTGGCGGGGACGAACACCGGGGAGCTGTTTTTT.